This TCR beta chain came from a study of OX40 agonist ivuxolimab in advanced cancers. The V end was cut by 8 bases, the J end by 13 bases, with 15 bases between. This CDR3 is built from 11 residues. From germline, CDR1 is SGHTA and CDR2 FQGTGA. Using immunoSEQ multiplex PCR, the repertoire was profiled, and TCRdb retains in-frame clones only, with some absent. The data hold 45,000 to 60,000 clones, with more than 75% observed a single time. The receptor was isolated from an adult with an advanced solid tumor such as melanoma, head and neck, liver or kidney cancer. The sample was CD4+ or CD8+ T cells sorted from blood, taken in a trial of the OX40 agonist ivuxolimab. This chain uses TRBV7-3 with TRBJ2-1; D unclear. Written as DNA, the CDR3 is TGTGCCAGCGGCCGTCGGCTACCTCAGTTCTTC. Amino acid sequence: CASGRRLPQFF.